The subject of this entry is one TCR beta chain. In its sample, this clone was seen a few times. There is no known antigen for this receptor. Base qualities were left out, and no much larger clone turns up one base away. Measured from the cysteine to the phenylalanine, the CDR3 is 15 residues long. Solely the CDR3 DNA is kept, with 45 bases framed from the first base. The CDR1 and CDR2 encoded by the germline V gene are SGDLS and YYNGEE. Germline trimming amounts to 4 bases on V and 5 bases on J, with 10 as the count of junction bases outside the gene matches. This record belongs to a study of T cell responses to AZD1222 COVID-19 vaccine (dated by TCRdb to the early 2020s). With regard to the full study: AZD1222 recipients with second doses at about 4 weeks or about 12 weeks were pooled, because spike-specific TCR depth and breadth did not differ between schedules. A total of roughly 240 trial participants underwent TCR sequencing, of whom nearly 210 received two doses of AZD1222 and some 25 received two doses of the MenACWY control vaccine. Trial participants were enrolled by age into 18-55, 56-69 and 70-plus year subgroups, with approximately 150, 30 and 60 TCR-sequenced participants respectively.

The CDR3 regions of human TCRbeta chains were subjected to immunosequencing. In the authors' own workflow: TCRs in the repertoires were matched against a reference library of SARS-CoV-2-specific TCRs that had been generated with the MIRA antigen-specificity platform. Breadth was defined as the fraction of unique TCRs that were SARS-CoV-2-associated. Depth was defined as the fraction of total T cells that were SARS-CoV-2-associated. Each spike-specific TCR was assigned to its reactive spike region and to a CD4 or CD8 class using the MIRA data. Log10-transformed breadth and depth values were compared by one-way ANOVA with Sidak's multiple comparisons tests. TCRdb retrieved this table from immuneACCESS and kept in-frame rearrangements only. Not all clones are present; in checked studies, unresolved V genes account for under half, and no reason is known for the remainder. V, J and clone size were drawn from that table, and D and trimming were deduced from the DNA. The sample records over 95,000 clones, 85% to 90% of which are singletons. The ten largest make up less than 3% of the sample.

This specimen's time point label, interpreted: baseline before first vaccination. Samples from vaccinated people were obtained from the UK trials COV001 and COV002, which included a single-blind randomized controlled phase 2/3 trial of AZD1222 (ChAdOx1 nCoV-19) in healthy adults. Trial participant PBMC samples were collected at day 0 and day 28 after the second dose for TCRbeta chain sequencing. Paper-wide results and their limitations: After two AZD1222 doses, both the breadth and the depth of spike-specific TCRs were significantly higher than at day 0 and than in MenACWY recipients. The 56-69-year group was small, and its depth increase did not reach significance, likely because of low power. Conclusions about previously exposed vaccinees are limited because only a handful of AZD1222 recipients were SARS-CoV-2 seropositive at baseline. Because no samples from the day 14 peak response were available, repertoires could be characterized only after the peak T cell response. Most participants were white British and females outnumbered males, and the authors suggested that clonal diversity may have been underestimated. Nearly half of unique spike-specific TCRs reportedly recognized epitopes outside regions mutated in the B.1.351 and B.1.1.7 variants. The vaccine-associated CD4 TCRs covered the entire spike protein, and the dominant responses fell in regions 160-218 and 743-854.

The clonotype originates from an adult in good health. Sequencing used peripheral blood, obtained on day 0 of AZD1222 vaccination. The chain is encoded by TRBV9 joined to TRBJ2-3; 7 bases in between match TRBD2. In nucleotides, the sequence is TGTGCCAGCAGCTTCGGGGACTACCCTGGAGATACGCAGTATTTT. It is translated as CASSFGDYPGDTQYF.